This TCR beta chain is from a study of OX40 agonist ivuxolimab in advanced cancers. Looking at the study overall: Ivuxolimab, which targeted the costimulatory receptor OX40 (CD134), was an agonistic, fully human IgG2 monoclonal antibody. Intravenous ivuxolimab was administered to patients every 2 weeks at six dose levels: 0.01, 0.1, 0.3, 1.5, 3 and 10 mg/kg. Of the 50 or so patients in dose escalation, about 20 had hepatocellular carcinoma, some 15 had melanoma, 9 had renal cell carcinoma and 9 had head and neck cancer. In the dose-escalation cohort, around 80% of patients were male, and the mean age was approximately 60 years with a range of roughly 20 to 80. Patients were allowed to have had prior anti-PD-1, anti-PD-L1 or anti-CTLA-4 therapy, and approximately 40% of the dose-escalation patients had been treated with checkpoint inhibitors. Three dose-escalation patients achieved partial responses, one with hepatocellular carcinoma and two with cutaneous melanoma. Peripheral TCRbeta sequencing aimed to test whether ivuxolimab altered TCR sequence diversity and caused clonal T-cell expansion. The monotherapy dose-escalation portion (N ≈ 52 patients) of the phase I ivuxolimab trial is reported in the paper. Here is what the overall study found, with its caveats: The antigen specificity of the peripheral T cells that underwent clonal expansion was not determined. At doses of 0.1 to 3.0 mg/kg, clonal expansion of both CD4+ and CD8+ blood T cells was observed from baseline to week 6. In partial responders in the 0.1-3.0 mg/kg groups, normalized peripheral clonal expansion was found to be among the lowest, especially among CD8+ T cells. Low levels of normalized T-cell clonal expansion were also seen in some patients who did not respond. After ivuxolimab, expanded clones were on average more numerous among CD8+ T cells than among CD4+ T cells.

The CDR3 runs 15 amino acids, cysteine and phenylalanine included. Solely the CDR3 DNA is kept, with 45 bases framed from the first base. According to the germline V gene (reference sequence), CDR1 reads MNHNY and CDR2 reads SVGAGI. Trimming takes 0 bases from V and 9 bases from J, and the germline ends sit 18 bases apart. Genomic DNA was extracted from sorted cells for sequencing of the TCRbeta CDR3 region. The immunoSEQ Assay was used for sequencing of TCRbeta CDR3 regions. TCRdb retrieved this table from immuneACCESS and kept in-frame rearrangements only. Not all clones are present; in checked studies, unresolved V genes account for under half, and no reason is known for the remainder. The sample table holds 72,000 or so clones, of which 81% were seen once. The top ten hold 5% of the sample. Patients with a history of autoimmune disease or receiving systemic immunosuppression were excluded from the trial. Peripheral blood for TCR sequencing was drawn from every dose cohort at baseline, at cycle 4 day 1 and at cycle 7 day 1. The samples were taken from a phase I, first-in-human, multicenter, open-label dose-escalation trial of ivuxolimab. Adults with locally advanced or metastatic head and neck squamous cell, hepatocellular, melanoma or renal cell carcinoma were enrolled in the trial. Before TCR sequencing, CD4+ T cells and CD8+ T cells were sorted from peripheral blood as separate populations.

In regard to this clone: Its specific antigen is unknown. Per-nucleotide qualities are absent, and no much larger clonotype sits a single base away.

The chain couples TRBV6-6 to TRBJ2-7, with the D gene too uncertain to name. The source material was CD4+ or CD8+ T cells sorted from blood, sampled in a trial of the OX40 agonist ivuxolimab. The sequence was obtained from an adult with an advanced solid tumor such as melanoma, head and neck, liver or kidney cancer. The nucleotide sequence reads TGTGCCAGCAGTTACTCGATAAAGGCGAGAACCGTGCAGTACTTC. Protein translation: CASSYSIKARTVQYF.